The following is a T cell receptor (beta chain) sequence with its context. The record originates from a study of CD8+CD57+ T cells in acquired aplastic anemia. Study details: The sorted CD4+ and CD8+ cells yielded an average around 3.4 ug of DNA. CD4+ cell libraries from healthy donors averaged roughly 10 million reads.

Germline V gives CDR1 SGHTA, CDR2 FQGNSA. Between the trimmed V and J ends, which lost 5 bases and 5 bases, there was a span of 18 bases. CDR3 length: 15 amino acids. Genomic DNA was employed as the template in profiling TCR beta VDJ and CDR3. Via MiXCR, TCRdb re-called the reads, giving one row per CDR3 protein. In the table there are some 150,000 distinct CDR3 sequences, 41% of which are singletons. The sample taken for sequencing was sorted CD4+, CD8+, or CD8+CD57+ T cells (not recorded which) from PBMCs. The clonotype was recovered from a human donor in good health, serving as a control. The chain carries TRBV7-2 and TRBJ2-5; D might be TRBD1 (6 bases). DNA of the CDR3: TGTGCCAGCAGCCCCCGGGCAGGGGTGGTGGAGACCCAGTACTTC. Its protein is CASSPRAGVVETQYF.